Following are 31 T cell receptor beta chains from one sample sequenced in a study of CD8 T cells in Susac syndrome. Reverse transcription of about 0.5 to 1 ug RNA was carried out with random hexamers. TCRdb itself ran the immunoSEQ multiplex PCR reads through MiXCR, one entry per CDR3 protein. The sample gives around 150,000 distinct CDR3 sequences, roughly 93% of which show up once; 0.13% is in the top ten. Input material: CD4+ T cells from PBMCs. These TCRs come from a human donor in good health.

Here the CDR3 reads CASSQDSGQRHQPQHF. The DNA of the CDR3 is TGCGCCAGCAGCCAAGATAGTGGGCAGCGTCATCAGCCCCAGCATTTT. The rearrangement joins TRBV4-1 to TRBJ1-5; D is unresolved. This CDR3 region has 16 residues. Germline V CDR1 and CDR2: MGHRA, YSYEKL. V was cut by 0 bases and J by 5 bases, with 14 bases left in between.

CDR3 protein: CSAPKRETQYF. CDR3 sequence (DNA): TGCAGTGCCCCAAAGCGGGAGACCCAGTACTTC. The rearrangement uses TRBV20-1 and TRBJ2-5; a possible D gene is TRBD2 (5 bases). The CDR3 sequence is 11 residues long. Trimming shortened V by 6 bases and J by 5 bases, and 10 bases separated the two germline ends. Germline V gives CDR1 DFQATT, CDR2 SNEGSKA (reference sequence).

CDR3 region: CASTRDGASGNTIYF. The CDR3 nucleotides read TGTGCCAGCACCCGGGACGGAGCCTCTGGAAACACCATATATTTT. The rearrangement joins TRBV7-9 to TRBJ1-3; a weak D match, TRBD1 (5 bases). The length of the CDR3 is 15 residues. The V gene's germline CDR1 is SEHNR and CDR2 FQNEAQ (reference sequence). V was pared by 7 bases and J by 0 bases, with 13 bases between.

This chain links TRBV12-3 or TRBV12-4 with TRBJ2-1, with no clear D. V lost 3 bases to trimming and J lost 8 bases, with 5 bases between them. The length of the CDR3 is 11 residues. The chain's CDR3 is CASSFDHEQFF. The CDR3, as DNA: TGTGCCAGCAGTTTTGACCATGAGCAGTTCTTC.

The CDR3 loop is CASSLGLGGTGNTQYF. CDR3 nucleotide sequence: TGTGCCAGCAGCTTAGGGTTAGGGGGAACGGGGAATACGCAGTATTTT. The V call is TRBV7-8, the J call TRBJ2-3, with a possible D match to TRBD1 (6 bases). There are 16 residues in the CDR3. With 1 base removed from V and 7 bases from J, the gap between germline ends came to 18 bases. Germline V gene sequence: CDR1 SGHVS, CDR2 FQNEAQ. Supplemented by reference TRBV7-8 and TRBJ2-3, the full variable domain reads GAGVSQSPRYKVAKRGQDVALRCDPISGHVSLFWYQQALGQGPEFLTYFQNEAQLDKSGLPSDRFFAERPEGSVSTLKIQRTQQEDSAVYLCASSLGLGGTGNTQYFGPGTRLTVL.

The rearrangement joins TRBV30 to TRBJ1-3, with D unclear. V lost 8 bases to trimming and J lost 1 base, with 12 bases between them. Germline loops: CDR1 GTSNPN, CDR2 SVGIG (reference sequence). The CDR3 is made up of 13 amino acids. CDR3 bases: TGTGCCATGGACCCCAGTTCTGGAAACACCATATATTTT. Encoded protein: CAMDPSSGNTIYF.

The gene calls are TRBV3-1 and TRBJ1-1; D may be TRBD1 (5 bases). The CDR3 is 17 residues long. The V gene's germline CDR1 is LGHDT and CDR2 YNNKEL (reference sequence). V lost 1 base, J lost 0 bases, and 15 bases lay in between. CDR3 DNA sequence: TGTGCCAGCAGCCAAGGATCCCGGGGCTACATGAACACTGAAGCTTTCTTT. Protein: CASSQGSRGYMNTEAFF. Full variable domain (outside the CDR3, taken from reference TRBV3-1 and TRBJ1-1): DTAVSQTPKYLVTQMGNDKSIKCEQNLGHDTMYWYKQDSKKFLKIMFSYNNKELIINETVPNRFSPKSPDKAHLNLHINSLELGDSAVYFCASSQGSRGYMNTEAFFGQGTRLTVV.

The rearrangement links TRBV3-1 to TRBJ1-5, with TRBD1 matching over 7 bases. This CDR3 contains 15 residues. Germline CDR1 reads LGHDT; CDR2 reads YNNKEL (reference sequence). V shed 0 bases, J shed 5 bases, and the junction held 4 bases outside the gene matches. CDR3 residues: CASSQDGTVDQPQHF. The CDR3 region has the DNA TGTGCCAGCAGCCAAGACGGGACAGTTGATCAGCCCCAGCATTTT.

V usage is TRBV20-1 and J usage is TRBJ2-7, with TRBD2 matching 14 bases. The J segment lost 2 bases and the V segment lost 6 bases, leaving 6 bases of the junction unmatched. The germline gives CDR1 DFQATT, CDR2 SNEGSKA (reference sequence). The CDR3 extends over 15 amino acids. The CDR3 is CSAGLAGGRTYEQYF. The CDR3 DNA sequence: TGCAGTGCCGGACTAGCGGGGGGTCGTACCTACGAGCAGTACTTC.

V and J are TRBV18 and TRBJ1-1; 7 positions agree with TRBD1. With V trimmed by 3 bases and J by 3 bases, 4 bases remained unmatched. This CDR3 contains 14 residues. Germline values: CDR1 KGHSH, CDR2 LQKENI. CDR3 amino acids: CASSPTGFDTEAFF. CDR3 nucleotide sequence: TGTGCCAGCTCACCGACAGGGTTTGACACTGAAGCTTTCTTT.

The V and J genes are TRBV7-7 and TRBJ2-3, with 10 positions matching TRBD2. CDR1 and CDR2 from the germline V gene are SSHAT and FNYEAQ (reference sequence). V trimming: 1 base; J trimming: 4 bases; junction bases outside the gene matches: 14. CDR3 size: 19 residues. CDR3 region: CASSLDLTSGAAVPDTQYF. CDR3 in DNA: TGTGCCAGCAGCTTAGACCTCACTAGCGGGGCCGCGGTTCCAGATACGCAGTATTTT.

The chain has TRBV6-1 and TRBJ2-3, with D uncertain. V lost 4 bases and J lost 3, with 14 bases in between. Per germline, CDR1 MNHNS and CDR2 SASEGT. The CDR3 contains 15 residues. The CDR3 nucleotides are TGTGCCAGCAGTGGGGCTTTCGGGCCGACAGATACGCAGTATTTT. This codes for CASSGAFGPTDTQYF.

This clonotype turned up a few times. V usage is TRBV3-1 and J usage is TRBJ2-7; D not resolved. From germline, CDR1 is LGHDT and CDR2 YNNKEL (reference sequence). This CDR3 is 14 amino acids long. Trimming pared 4 bases from V and 0 bases from J, leaving 10 bases between. The CDR3 region has the DNA TGTGCCAGCAGCCCTCAAAGTATCTCCTACGAGCAGTACTTC. Its translation is CASSPQSISYEQYF.

The J gene is TRBJ1-1, the V gene TRBV10-2; no definite D call. The CDR3 runs 11 residues. Germline V lookup: CDR1 WSHSY, CDR2 SAAADI. The germline V and J ends were trimmed by 8 bases and 4 bases, with 8 bases remaining between them. The CDR3 DNA follows: TGCGCCAGCCAAGTAGGCACTGAAGCTTTCTTT. It codes for CASQVGTEAFF.

This chain joins TRBV4-1 and TRBJ1-1, with D possibly TRBD1 on 6 matching bases. This CDR3 comprises 12 residues. Trimming removed 1 base from V and 9 bases from J, with 9 bases in between. The germline gives CDR1 MGHRA, CDR2 YSYEKL. CDR3 protein: CASSQAGQKAFF. CDR3 in DNA: TGCGCCAGCAGCCAAGCTGGACAGAAAGCTTTCTTT.

V and J are TRBV5-4 and TRBJ2-5; D could derive from TRBD1 or TRBD2 (5 bases each). The CDR3 totals 13 residues. CDR1 SGHNT and CDR2 YYREEE come from the germline V gene (reference sequence). V dropped 2 bases and J dropped 5 bases, with 10 bases sitting between them. The CDR3 DNA reads as TGTGCCAGCAGCTTCCCTGGGGACGAGACCCAGTACTTC. It is translated as CASSFPGDETQYF.

This sequence joins TRBV20-1 and TRBJ2-3; D could derive from TRBD1 or TRBD2 (5 bases each). The V and J ends lost 0 bases and 9 bases respectively, with 13 bases between them. Germline V CDR1 and CDR2: DFQATT, SNEGSKA (reference sequence). The CDR3 is made up of 13 amino acids. The DNA of the CDR3 is TGCAGTGCTAGAGATGAGGGGCCCAAAACGCAGTATTTT. Translated: CSARDEGPKTQYF.

V gene TRBV4-1 combines with J gene TRBJ1-2; TRBD1 matches at 8 bases. There are 16 residues in the CDR3. The V gene's germline CDR1 is MGHRA and CDR2 YSYEKL. Trimming took 0 bases from V and 8 from J; bases not matched to a gene: 11. The CDR3 loop is CASSQDRTGGNNGYTF. In DNA, the CDR3 is TGCGCCAGCAGCCAAGACAGAACAGGGGGAAATAACGGCTACACCTTC.

A single count supports this clonotype. This chain links TRBV5-4 with TRBJ2-3; D unresolved. Trimming stripped 7 bases from V and 2 bases from J, with 14 bases between. This CDR3 spans 14 amino acids. CDR1 SGHNT and CDR2 YYREEE come from the germline V gene (reference sequence). The CDR3 DNA sequence: TGTGCCAGCCATAGTGACCCCCTCACAGATACGCAGTATTTT. It codes for CASHSDPLTDTQYF.

In this sample, this clonotype turned up once. The chain carries TRBV20-1 and TRBJ2-5, with D unresolved. The CDR3 has 13 residues. Trimming stripped 5 bases from V and 1 base from J, with 11 bases between. Germline CDR1 reads DFQATT; CDR2 reads SNEGSKA (reference sequence). The CDR3 protein is CSAGVRAQETQYF. CDR3 DNA sequence: TGCAGTGCTGGAGTCCGGGCCCAAGAGACCCAGTACTTC.

This chain joins TRBV5-1 and TRBJ1-5, with D possibly being TRBD1 (6 bases). CDR1 and CDR2 from the germline V gene are SGHRS and YFSETQ. The CDR3 sequence is 15 residues long. V dropped 0 bases and J dropped 5 bases, with 12 bases sitting between them. The CDR3 protein is CASSLAGTQYQPQHF. In nucleotides, the CDR3 is TGCGCCAGCAGCTTGGCCGGGACACAGTATCAGCCCCAGCATTTT.

In its sample, this clonotype was seen a few times. The J gene is TRBJ1-1, the V gene TRBV19; D gene ambiguous. Trimming cost V 5 bases and J 5 bases, with 12 bases left between them. This CDR3 spans 13 amino acids. CDR1 is LNHDA, CDR2 SQIVND, per germline (reference sequence). The CDR3 spells CASSPVAGTEAFF. The CDR3 nucleotides read TGTGCCAGTAGTCCCGTAGCAGGAACTGAAGCTTTCTTT.

V and J are TRBV9 and TRBJ1-4; D is ambiguous. Germline V gives CDR1 SGDLS, CDR2 YYNGEE. V lost 4 bases, J lost 0 bases, and 13 bases lay in between. This CDR3 region has 16 residues. The DNA for the CDR3 is TGTGCCAGCAGCCCCGCCAGGAAGGCAACTAATGAAAAACTGTTTTTT. It yields the protein CASSPARKATNEKLFF.

The chain couples TRBV12-3 or TRBV12-4 to TRBJ2-2; no clear D gene. The CDR3 loop spans 14 amino acids. Trimming removed 2 bases at V and 2 bases at J, with 6 bases between. The CDR3 sequence: CASSLQENTGELFF. For the CDR3, the DNA is TGTGCCAGCAGTTTACAGGAAAACACCGGGGAGCTGTTTTTT.

The chain recombines TRBV3-1 with TRBJ2-7; no clear D. Germline V gene sequence: CDR1 LGHDT, CDR2 YNNKEL (reference sequence). Trimming pared 0 bases from V and 3 bases from J, leaving 6 bases between. The CDR3 runs 13 residues. Here the CDR3 DNA reads TGTGCCAGCAGCCAAGAAACTTTCTACGAGCAGTACTTC. It encodes CASSQETFYEQYF.

The chain links TRBV18 to TRBJ2-1; D unresolved. The CDR3 sequence is 15 residues long. V shed 2 bases and J shed 1 base, with 9 bases lying between them. Per germline, CDR1 KGHSH and CDR2 LQKENI. This CDR3 reads CASSPSGPSYNEQFF. In DNA form, the CDR3 reads TGTGCCAGCTCACCATCAGGACCATCCTACAATGAGCAGTTCTTC.

This chain joins TRBV4-2 and TRBJ1-5; the D is unclear. The CDR3 length is 14 residues. V gave up 0 bases and J gave up 6 bases, with 9 bases separating them. Germline V gene data show CDR1 as LGHNA and CDR2 as YNFKEQ. CDR3 protein: CASSQETRSQPQHF. CDR3 DNA: TGTGCCAGCAGCCAAGAAACGAGGTCTCAGCCCCAGCATTTT.

The genes are TRBV2 and TRBJ2-3; TRBD1 matches 8 bases. V dropped 8 bases and J dropped 2; count of bases not matched to a gene: 6. This CDR3 is 14 amino acids long. From germline, CDR1 is SNHLY and CDR2 FYNNEI. CDR3 residues: CASARDRFTDTQYF. The CDR3 DNA is TGTGCCAGCGCCCGGGACAGGTTCACAGATACGCAGTATTTT.

This clonotype occurred a few times. The chain joins TRBV29-1 to TRBJ2-7; D is unclear. V was pared by 5 bases and J by 0 bases, with 11 bases between. CDR3 length: 13 amino acids. Germline assignment: CDR1 SQVTM and CDR2 ANQGSEA. The CDR3 sequence: CSVCQDHSYEQYF. CDR3 bases: TGCAGCGTTTGTCAGGACCACTCCTACGAGCAGTACTTC.

J is TRBJ1-1 and V is TRBV29-1, with no clear D. Germline V gene sequence: CDR1 SQVTM, CDR2 ANQGSEA. Trimming stripped 4 bases from V and 7 bases from J, with 4 bases between. CDR3 length: 9 amino acids. The CDR3 DNA reads TGCAGCGTTGGTGATGAAGCTTTCTTT. It is translated as CSVGDEAFF.

The chain carries TRBV29-1 and TRBJ2-3, with a tentative D call TRBD2 (6 bases). There are 13 residues in the CDR3. V was trimmed by 4 bases and J by 4 bases, leaving 12 bases between them. Germline values: CDR1 SQVTM, CDR2 ANQGSEA. As DNA, the CDR3 is TGCAGCGTTGGATTGGCGGGGTCAGATACGCAGTATTTT. It is translated as CSVGLAGSDTQYF.